This T cell receptor (beta chain) was captured by sequencing in a study of OX40 agonist ivuxolimab in advanced cancers. Germline CDR1 reads MNHEY; CDR2 reads SVGAGI. V was clipped by 4 bases and J by 7 bases, with 11 bases between them. The CDR3 spans 14 residues. Findings and caveats of the study: CD4+ and CD8+ blood T cells expanded clonally by week 6 at 0.1 to 3.0 mg/kg.

As concerns this clone: Its antigen remains unidentified.

The table came from immunoSEQ multiplex PCR; TCRdb's copy has only in-frame clones and leaves some out. The table lists some 54,000 clones, just under 85% of them singletons. This clonotype originated in an adult with an advanced solid tumor such as melanoma, head and neck, liver or kidney cancer. The sequences come from CD4+ or CD8+ T cells sorted from blood, collected in a trial of the OX40 agonist ivuxolimab. The rearrangement links TRBV6-5 to TRBJ1-6; D is possibly TRBD1 (5 bases). CDR3 bases: TGTGCCAGCAGTTCCCGACACAGGAATTCACCCCTCCACTTT. It is translated as CASSSRHRNSPLHF.